One sample yielded the 29 T cell receptor beta chains listed below, sequenced in a study of CD8+CD57+ T cells in acquired aplastic anemia. Template material for TCR beta VDJ and CDR3 profiling consisted of genomic DNA. MiXCR, run by TCRdb on the reads, gives a single entry per CDR3 protein. Of about half a million distinct CDR3 sequences listed, around 33% are singletons. Individuals selected for sequencing had exhibited CD8+CD57+ cell expansion on flow cytometry. Sequenced material: sorted CD4+, CD8+, or CD8+CD57+ T cells (not recorded which) from PBMCs. The receptor source for this set is a human donor with aplastic anemia.

There are many counts of this clonotype. V usage is TRBV24-1 and J usage is TRBJ1-2; D possibly corresponds to TRBD1 (6 bases). CDR3 length: 16 residues. Germline lookup yields CDR1 KGHDR and CDR2 SFDVKD. V was trimmed by 3 bases and J by 3 bases, leaving 16 bases between them. The CDR3 here is CATSDRRQVGDYGYTF. The DNA of the CDR3 is TGTGCCACCAGTGATCGAAGACAGGTGGGGGACTATGGCTACACCTTC.

This clonotype has only a few counts. This clone may be a read error of a much larger clone one base away. The chain couples TRBV19 to TRBJ1-5; D is uncertain. Per the germline V gene, CDR1 is LNHDA and CDR2 is SQIVND (reference sequence). CDR3 size: 14 residues. CDR3 sequence (DNA): TGTGCCAGTTCTTACAGTGGTAGCAGTCAGCCCCAGCATTTT. It translates to CASSYSGSSQPQHF.

This clonotype was picked up many times. J is TRBJ2-7 and V is TRBV19; 9 bases map to TRBD1. V lost 5 bases and J lost 1; bases outside the gene matches: 9. Germline V gene data show CDR1 as LNHDA and CDR2 as SQIVND (reference sequence). The CDR3 spans 16 residues. The CDR3 is CASSSLGDRASYEQYF. In DNA, the CDR3 is TGTGCCAGTAGTTCGCTTGGGGACAGGGCGTCCTACGAGCAGTACTTC.

This clonotype was seen only a few times. The chain recombines TRBV25-1 with TRBJ2-3; tentative D call: TRBD2 (5 bases). There are 13 residues in the CDR3. The V end was cut by 8 bases, the J end by 10 bases, with 19 bases between. Germline V lookup: CDR1 MGHDK, CDR2 SYGVNS. CDR3 DNA sequence: TGTGCCAGCCCCCCCGGGAACGGGGATGCGCAGTATTTT. Translated, it gives CASPPGNGDAQYF. The full variable domain, completed using reference TRBV25-1 and TRBJ2-3, is EADIYQTPRYLVIGTGKKITLECSQTMGHDKMYWYQQDPGMELHLIHYSYGVNSTEKGDLSSESTVSRIRTEHFPLTLESARPSHTSQYLCASPPGNGDAQYFGPGTRLTVL.

The table lists this clonotype with many counts. V and J are TRBV19 and TRBJ2-3; a possible D gene is TRBD2 (5 bases). CDR3 size: 14 residues. Germline loops: CDR1 LNHDA, CDR2 SQIVND (reference sequence). V was clipped by 6 bases and J by 2 bases, with 12 bases between them. The CDR3 protein is CASRGTGFTDTQYF. CDR3 in DNA: TGTGCCAGTAGGGGAACGGGGTTCACAGATACGCAGTATTTT.

This clonotype was counted ten times or more. The rearrangement joins TRBV7-9 to TRBJ2-7; TRBD1 agrees at 7 bases. V was pared by 5 bases and J by 6 bases, with 4 bases of the junction left unmatched. The CDR3 extends over 12 amino acids. CDR1 and CDR2 (germline): SEHNR, FQNEAQ (reference sequence). DNA for the CDR3: TGTGCCAGCAGCCGACAGGGTTCCGAGCAGTACTTC. It codes for CASSRQGSEQYF.

The rearrangement uses TRBV18 and TRBJ2-5; D is possibly TRBD1 (5 bases). Germline V gene sequence: CDR1 KGHSH, CDR2 LQKENI. Trimming pared 3 bases from V and 5 bases from J, leaving 16 bases between. This CDR3 has 15 residues. CDR3 loop: CASSPLPRAVETQYF. CDR3 nucleotides: TGTGCCAGCTCACCGTTGCCCAGGGCGGTCGAGACCCAGTACTTC.

This clonotype has more than one count but fewer than ten. The rearrangement joins TRBV7-6 to TRBJ1-3; 8 positions agree with TRBD1. CDR1 is SGHVS, CDR2 FNYEAQ, per germline. The CDR3 runs to 17 residues. Losses at the gene ends were 0 bases for V and 0 bases for J; bases not matched to a gene: 4. Here the CDR3 reads CASSLADRGLSGNTIYF. Here the CDR3 DNA reads TGTGCCAGCAGCTTAGCTGACAGGGGTCTCTCTGGAAACACCATATATTTT.

The chain joins TRBV4-2 to TRBJ2-1; TRBD2 is a possible D gene (6 bases). The CDR3 is 15 amino acids. Per the germline V gene, CDR1 is LGHNA and CDR2 is YNFKEQ. V lost 4 bases and J lost 8, with 18 bases in between. The CDR3 bases are TGTGCCAGCAGCCTTCGGACCGGGACTCCTGATGAGCAGTTCTTC. Residues: CASSLRTGTPDEQFF.

This clonotype has just a few counts. The chain links TRBV5-5 to TRBJ1-1, with D hard to call. Germline V gene sequence: CDR1 SGHKS, CDR2 YYEKEE (reference sequence). The CDR3 has 13 residues. The V end was cut by 4 bases, the J end by 3 bases, with 10 bases between. CDR3 protein: CASSPDLYTEAFF. CDR3 in DNA: TGTGCCAGCAGCCCCGACCTCTACACTGAAGCTTTCTTT.

As concerns this clonotype: A read error may produce the germline difference seen at one junction end. The chain employs TRBV5-1 and TRBJ2-7; either TRBD1 or TRBD2 may fit D (6 bases each). CDR3 length: 14 residues. Germline values: CDR1 SGHRS, CDR2 YFSETQ. The CDR3 region is CASSSLLQGRERYF. The CDR3 bases are TGCGCCAGCAGCAGCCTTCTACAGGGACGGGAGCGGTACTTC.

This clonotype came up once. J is TRBJ2-7 and V is TRBV12-3 or TRBV12-4; D call uncertain. This CDR3 region has 12 residues. With 8 bases removed from V and 2 bases from J, the gap between germline ends came to 10 bases. The CDR3 nucleotides read TGTGCCAGCGGCAGGCGAACCTACGAGCAGTACTTC. Protein sequence: CASGRRTYEQYF.

This clonotype has more than one count but fewer than ten. The genes are TRBV11-2 and TRBJ1-4; 9 nucleotides line up with TRBD1. Germline V gene sequence: CDR1 SGHAT, CDR2 FQNNGV. This CDR3 spans 15 amino acids. Germline trimming cut 5 bases from V and 4 bases from J; bases unmatched to any gene: 5. CDR3 nucleotide sequence: TGTGCCAGCAGCCCGCGGACAGGGGATAATGAAAAACTGTTTTTT. It is translated as CASSPRTGDNEKLFF.

The sample holds many counts of this clonotype. This sequence joins TRBV29-1 and TRBJ1-5; D call uncertain. The V gene lost 5 bases and the J gene lost 0 bases, with 8 bases spanning the gap. The CDR3 is made up of 13 amino acids. The germline V gene encodes CDR1 SQVTM and CDR2 ANQGSEA. CDR3 sequence reads: CSVRSSSNQPQHF. The CDR3 region has the DNA TGCAGCGTTAGGTCTTCTAGCAATCAGCCCCAGCATTTT.

V gene TRBV20-1 combines with J gene TRBJ2-3; 8 bases agree with TRBD2. Trimming removed 6 bases from V and 4 bases from J; junction bases left unmatched: 3. Germline loops: CDR1 DFQATT, CDR2 SNEGSKA (reference sequence). This CDR3 contains 12 residues. The CDR3 loop is CSARTSPDTQYF. The CDR3 DNA reads TGCAGTGCACGGACTAGCCCAGATACGCAGTATTTT.

This clonotype was counted ten times or more. This chain links TRBV20-1 with TRBJ1-6; D perhaps matches TRBD1 (5 bases). The CDR3 loop spans 15 amino acids. Looked up from germline, CDR1 is DFQATT and CDR2 is SNEGSKA (reference sequence). V dropped 3 bases and J dropped 10 bases, with 19 bases sitting between them. CDR3 sequence (DNA): TGCAGTGCTAGGCTTGCTGGACAAGTACAGTCACCCCTCCACTTT. This translates into CSARLAGQVQSPLHF.

Note on this clonotype: At one of its ends the junction is not consistent with the germline gene, which may arise from a read error. J is TRBJ2-3 and V is TRBV14; a possible D gene is TRBD1 (6 bases). Germline lookup yields CDR1 SGHDN and CDR2 FVKESK. The CDR3 covers 17 residues. The CDR3: CASSQPRTAASTDTQYF. The CDR3 DNA reads TGCGCCAGCAGCCAACCAAGGACAGCAGCTAGCACAGATACGCAGTATTTT.

On this clonotype itself: This is likely a read error, given that the CDR3 carries no conserved phenylalanine or tryptophan at its end. The chain recombines TRBV7-2 with TRBJ2-3; D not certain. V was pared by 1 base and J by 8 bases, with 4 bases between. This CDR3 spans 11 amino acids. From germline, CDR1 is SGHTA and CDR2 FQGNSA. This CDR3 is CASSLVGTQYS. CDR3 DNA: TGTGCCAGCAGCTTAGTTGGTACGCAGTATTCT.

This clonotype was counted many times. This chain links TRBV7-6 with TRBJ1-1; D perhaps matches TRBD1 (5 bases). The CDR3 sequence is 18 residues long. CDR1 and CDR2 from the germline V gene are SGHVS and FNYEAQ. V was cut by 1 base and J by 0 bases, with 18 bases left in between. CDR3 in amino acids: CASSLDVRATVMNTEAFF. Here the CDR3 DNA reads TGTGCCAGCAGCTTAGATGTCAGGGCCACCGTCATGAACACTGAAGCTTTCTTT.

There are many counts of this clonotype. The chain couples TRBV19 to TRBJ2-7; TRBD2 matches 10 bases. V lost 5 bases, J lost 5 bases, and 12 bases stayed unmatched. The CDR3 has 16 residues. Germline V lookup: CDR1 LNHDA, CDR2 SQIVND (reference sequence). The CDR3 sequence is CASSPETSGVTHEQYF. The CDR3 nucleotides read TGTGCCAGTAGTCCCGAAACTAGCGGGGTCACTCACGAGCAGTACTTC.

This chain connects TRBV9 to TRBJ2-1, with 13 bases that match TRBD2. V lost 5 bases to trimming and J lost 7 bases; unmatched junction nucleotides: 9. The CDR3 sequence is 16 residues long. CDR1 and CDR2 (germline): SGDLS, YYNGEE. The CDR3 region is CASSLVGTSGINEQFF. Written as DNA, the CDR3 is TGTGCCAGCAGTCTAGTGGGGACTAGCGGGATAAATGAGCAGTTCTTC. Full variable domain (outside the CDR3, taken from reference TRBV9 and TRBJ2-1): DSGVTQTPKHLITATGQRVTLRCSPRSGDLSVYWYQQSLDQGLQFLIQYYNGEERAKGNILERFSAQQFPDLHSELNLSSLELGDSALYFCASSLVGTSGINEQFFGPGTRLTVL.

To note about this clonotype: The germline gene is not matched at one end of the junction; a read error may be the cause. This chain links TRBV7-2 with TRBJ2-5; D remains ambiguous. Germline CDR1 SGHTA, CDR2 FQGNSA. CDR3 length equals 12 residues. CDR3 in amino acids: CASSRHQETQYF. The CDR3 DNA follows: TGTGCCAGCAGCCGCCACCAGGAGACCCAGTACTTC.

This clonotype was picked up many times. V and J are TRBV5-1 and TRBJ1-5, with D possibly TRBD1 on 5 matching bases. Germline CDR1 and CDR2: SGHRS and YFSETQ. The CDR3 length is 16 residues. Trimming cost V 0 bases and J 1 base, with 11 bases left between them. The CDR3 nucleotides read TGCGCCAGCAGCTTGGTCCCAGGGACGAGCAATCAGCCCCAGCATTTT. Protein: CASSLVPGTSNQPQHF.

The CDR3: CASSSPRGGYGYTF. CDR3 sequence (DNA): TGTGCCAGCAGCTCACCAAGGGGAGGGTATGGCTACACCTTC. This chain links TRBV7-2 with TRBJ1-2; weak D call: TRBD1 (5 bases). The CDR3 has 14 residues. CDR1 is SGHTA and CDR2 is FQGNSA in the germline V gene. V was cut by 4 bases and J by 5 bases, with 14 bases left in between.

This clonotype was recorded at least ten times. The gene calls are TRBV4-3 and TRBJ1-6; TRBD1 agrees at 7 bases. CDR3 length equals 16 residues. Unmatched junction bases numbered 4, after V lost 0 bases and J lost 5 bases. Per germline, CDR1 LGHNA and CDR2 YSLEER. The CDR3 nucleotides read TGCGCCAGCAGCCAAGAGACAGGGAGGGATAATTCACCCCTCCACTTT. Protein sequence: CASSQETGRDNSPLHF.

The genes are TRBV10-3 and TRBJ2-1; TRBD2 aligns across 8 bases. This CDR3 is 17 amino acids long. CDR1 and CDR2 from the germline V gene are ENHRY and SYGVKD. Unmatched junction bases numbered 14, after V lost 4 bases and J lost 6 bases. The CDR3, as DNA: TGTGCCATCAGTGTTTTGGCACTAGCGGTGGGGCTCAATGAGCAGTTCTTC. This sequence encodes CAISVLALAVGLNEQFF.

This chain joins TRBV5-1 and TRBJ1-2; 8 nucleotides align to TRBD1. The germline CDR1 and CDR2 sequences are SGHRS and YFSETQ. J was trimmed by 6 bases and V by 4 bases; bases with no gene match: 2. The length of the CDR3 is 12 residues. The chain's CDR3 is CASSTTGDGYTF. The DNA for the CDR3 is TGCGCCAGCAGCACGACAGGGGATGGCTACACCTTC.

About this clonotype: Since a much larger clone is just one base distant, this may be a read error. Without the conserved terminal phenylalanine or tryptophan, this CDR3 likely stems from a read error. V usage is TRBV2 and J usage is TRBJ2-7; D call uncertain. The CDR3 contains 14 residues. V was cut by 5 bases and J by 5 bases, with 16 bases left in between. CDR1 and CDR2 from the germline V gene are SNHLY and FYNNEI. The CDR3 bases are TGTGCCAGCAGTCGACAAGTCATTGGCAACGAGCAGTACCTC. The encoded protein is CASSRQVIGNEQYL.

Here the CDR3 reads CASSVRATDTGELFF. The CDR3 region has the DNA TGTGCCAGCAGCGTACGAGCGACCGACACCGGGGAGCTGTTTTTT. The chain recombines TRBV9 with TRBJ2-2, with D uncertain. Germline V gene sequence: CDR1 SGDLS, CDR2 YYNGEE. CDR3 length: 15 amino acids. Trimming took 1 base from V and 3 from J, leaving 10 bases between them.